Sequencing of this T cell receptor (beta chain) was carried out in a study of cytomegalovirus exposure and HLA in healthy donors. Regarding the study as a whole: An analysis that was carried out later associated 15,000 to 20,000 TCR beta sequences with HLA alleles at 0.05 false discovery rate.

Germline assignment: CDR1 SGHRS and CDR2 YFSETQ. V was pared by 4 bases and J by 2 bases, with 8 bases of the junction left unmatched. The CDR3 is made up of 15 amino acids. The PCR used 60 Vbeta and 13 Jbeta primers. TCRdb keeps only in-frame clones here, not all; method: immunoSEQ multiplex PCR. The table has roughly 140,000 clones, 75% to 85% seen once. The sample holds a few counts of this clone. Antigen unknown. The J gene is TRBJ1-1, the V gene TRBV5-1, with 7 positions matching TRBD1. The receptor's source is a man aged 35-49 years in good health and CMV-seronegative. Material: PBMCs. The CDR3 spells CASSKRTGDNTEAFF. The CDR3 DNA follows: TGCGCCAGCAGCAAAAGGACAGGCGATAACACTGAAGCTTTCTTT.